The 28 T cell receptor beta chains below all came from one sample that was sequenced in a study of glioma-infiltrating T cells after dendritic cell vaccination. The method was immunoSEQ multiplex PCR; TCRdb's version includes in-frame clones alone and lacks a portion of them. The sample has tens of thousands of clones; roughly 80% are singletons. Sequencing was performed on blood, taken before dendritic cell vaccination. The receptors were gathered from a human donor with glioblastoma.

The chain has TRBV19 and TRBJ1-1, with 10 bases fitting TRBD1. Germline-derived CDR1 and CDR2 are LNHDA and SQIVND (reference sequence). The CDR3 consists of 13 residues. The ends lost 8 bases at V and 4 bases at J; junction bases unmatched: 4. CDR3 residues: CASDRGQSTEAFF. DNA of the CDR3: TGTGCCAGTGACAGGGGGCAGAGCACTGAAGCTTTCTTT. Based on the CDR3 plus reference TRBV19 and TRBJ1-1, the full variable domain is DGGITQSPKYLFRKEGQNVTLSCEQNLNHDAMYWYRQDPGQGLRLIYYSQIVNDFQKGDIAEGYSVSREKKESFPLTVTSAQKNPTAFYLCASDRGQSTEAFFGQGTRLTVV.

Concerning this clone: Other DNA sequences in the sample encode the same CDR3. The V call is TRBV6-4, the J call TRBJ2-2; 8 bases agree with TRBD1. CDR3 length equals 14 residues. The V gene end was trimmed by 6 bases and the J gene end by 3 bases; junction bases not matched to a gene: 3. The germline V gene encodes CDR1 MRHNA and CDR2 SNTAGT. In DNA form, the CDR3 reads TGTGCCAGCAGCGCACAGGGGGACACCGGGGAGCTGTTTTTT. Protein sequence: CASSAQGDTGELFF.

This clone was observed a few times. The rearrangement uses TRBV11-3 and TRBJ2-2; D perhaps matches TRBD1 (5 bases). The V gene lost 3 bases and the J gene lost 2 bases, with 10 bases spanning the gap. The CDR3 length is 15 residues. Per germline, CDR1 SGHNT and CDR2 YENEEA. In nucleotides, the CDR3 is TGTGCCAGCAGCTTCAGGGCCGGAAACACCGGGGAGCTGTTTTTT. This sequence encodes CASSFRAGNTGELFF.

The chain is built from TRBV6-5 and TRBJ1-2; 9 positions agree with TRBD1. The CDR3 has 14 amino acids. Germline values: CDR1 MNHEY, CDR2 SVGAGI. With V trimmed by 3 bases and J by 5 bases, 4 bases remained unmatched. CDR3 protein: CASSYAGQGYGYTF. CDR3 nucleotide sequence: TGTGCCAGCAGTTATGCCGGACAGGGGTATGGCTACACCTTC.

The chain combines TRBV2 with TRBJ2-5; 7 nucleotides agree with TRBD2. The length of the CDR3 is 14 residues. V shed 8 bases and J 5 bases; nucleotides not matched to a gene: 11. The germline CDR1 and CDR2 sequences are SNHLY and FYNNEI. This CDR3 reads CASREVGGPETQYF. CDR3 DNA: TGTGCCAGCCGAGAAGTGGGAGGGCCGGAGACCCAGTACTTC.

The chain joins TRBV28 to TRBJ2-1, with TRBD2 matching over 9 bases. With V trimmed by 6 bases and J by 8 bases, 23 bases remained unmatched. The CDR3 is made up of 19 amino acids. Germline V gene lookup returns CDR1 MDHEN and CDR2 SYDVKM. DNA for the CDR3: TGTGCCAGCAGCGCCCCGGGCGGGTCGCGGGGGGGCGACTTTTATGAGCAGTTCTTC. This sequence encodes CASSAPGGSRGGDFYEQFF. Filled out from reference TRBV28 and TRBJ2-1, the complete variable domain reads DVKVTQSSRYLVKRTGEKVFLECVQDMDHENMFWYRQDPGLGLRLIYFSYDVKMKEKGDIPEGYSVSREKKERFSLILESASTNQTSMYLCASSAPGGSRGGDFYEQFFGPGTRLTVL.

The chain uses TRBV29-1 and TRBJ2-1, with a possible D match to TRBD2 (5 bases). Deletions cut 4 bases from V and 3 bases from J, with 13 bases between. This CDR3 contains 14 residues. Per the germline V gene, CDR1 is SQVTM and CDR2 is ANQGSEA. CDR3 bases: TGCAGCGTTGTTGGTATGAGGGACTACAATGAGCAGTTCTTC. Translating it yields CSVVGMRDYNEQFF.

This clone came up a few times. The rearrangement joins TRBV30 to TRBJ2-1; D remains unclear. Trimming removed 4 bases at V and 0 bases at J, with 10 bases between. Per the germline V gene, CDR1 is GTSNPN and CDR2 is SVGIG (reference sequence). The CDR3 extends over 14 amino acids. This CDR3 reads CAWKIASSYNEQFF. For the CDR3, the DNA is TGTGCCTGGAAAATAGCCAGCTCCTACAATGAGCAGTTCTTC.

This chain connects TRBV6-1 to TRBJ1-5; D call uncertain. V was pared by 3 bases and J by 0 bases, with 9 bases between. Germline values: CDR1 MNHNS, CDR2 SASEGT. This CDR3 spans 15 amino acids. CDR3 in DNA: TGTGCCAGCAGTGACCAGTACAATAGCAATCAGCCCCAGCATTTT. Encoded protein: CASSDQYNSNQPQHF.

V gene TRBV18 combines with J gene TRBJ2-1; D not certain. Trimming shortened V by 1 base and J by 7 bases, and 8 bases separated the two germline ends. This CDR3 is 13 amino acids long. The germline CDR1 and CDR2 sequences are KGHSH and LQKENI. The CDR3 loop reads CASSPRQVNEQFF. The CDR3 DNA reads TGTGCCAGCTCACCACGGCAGGTGAATGAGCAGTTCTTC.

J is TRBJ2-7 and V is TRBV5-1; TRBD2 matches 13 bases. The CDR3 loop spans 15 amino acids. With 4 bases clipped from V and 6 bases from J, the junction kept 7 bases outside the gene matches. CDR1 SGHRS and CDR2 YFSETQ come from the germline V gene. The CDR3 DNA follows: TGCGCCAGCAGCCCCGGGACTAGCGGGGTGGGCGAGCAGTACTTC. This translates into CASSPGTSGVGEQYF.

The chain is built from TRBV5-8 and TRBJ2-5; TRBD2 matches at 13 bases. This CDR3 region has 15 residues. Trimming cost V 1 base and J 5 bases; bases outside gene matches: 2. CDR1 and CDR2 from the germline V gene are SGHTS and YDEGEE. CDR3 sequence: CASSLLTSGGETQYF. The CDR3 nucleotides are TGTGCCAGCAGCTTGTTGACTAGCGGGGGGGAGACCCAGTACTTC.

CDR3 in DNA: TGTGCCAGCAGCTTGGGGGAAGGACAGGGGATAGTCGAGCAGTACGTC. Its translation: CASSLGEGQGIVEQYV. V gene TRBV5-8 combines with J gene TRBJ2-7; 9 nucleotides agree with TRBD1. The CDR3 is 16 amino acids. Germline values: CDR1 SGHTS, CDR2 YDEGEE. V shed 0 bases and J 6 bases; nucleotides not matched to a gene: 10.

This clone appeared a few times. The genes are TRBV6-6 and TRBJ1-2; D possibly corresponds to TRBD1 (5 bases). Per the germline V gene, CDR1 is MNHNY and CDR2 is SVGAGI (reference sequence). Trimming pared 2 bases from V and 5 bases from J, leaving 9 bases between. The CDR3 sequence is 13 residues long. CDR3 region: CASSYGPGYGYTF. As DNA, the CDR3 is TGTGCCAGCAGTTACGGGCCAGGGTATGGCTACACCTTC.

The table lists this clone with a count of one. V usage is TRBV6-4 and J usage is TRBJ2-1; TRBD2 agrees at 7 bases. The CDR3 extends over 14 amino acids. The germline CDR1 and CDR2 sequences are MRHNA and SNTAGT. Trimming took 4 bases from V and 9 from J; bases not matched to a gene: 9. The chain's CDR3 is CASSGDYLSTEQFF. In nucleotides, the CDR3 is TGTGCCAGCAGTGGGGACTACTTGTCAACTGAGCAGTTCTTC.

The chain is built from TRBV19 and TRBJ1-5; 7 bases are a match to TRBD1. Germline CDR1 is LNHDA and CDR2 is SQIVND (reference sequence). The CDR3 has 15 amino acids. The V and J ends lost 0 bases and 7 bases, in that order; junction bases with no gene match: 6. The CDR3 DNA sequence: TGTGCCAGTAGTATAGAAGGACAGGTAGGGCAGCCCCAGCATTTT. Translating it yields CASSIEGQVGQPQHF. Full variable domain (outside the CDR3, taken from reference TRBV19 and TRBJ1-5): DGGITQSPKYLFRKEGQNVTLSCEQNLNHDAMYWYRQDPGQGLRLIYYSQIVNDFQKGDIAEGYSVSREKKESFPLTVTSAQKNPTAFYLCASSIEGQVGQPQHFGDGTRLSIL.

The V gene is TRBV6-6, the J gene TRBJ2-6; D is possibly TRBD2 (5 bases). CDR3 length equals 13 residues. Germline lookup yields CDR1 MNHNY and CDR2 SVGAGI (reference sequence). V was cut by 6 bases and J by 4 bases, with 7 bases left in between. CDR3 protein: CASRDWGANVLTF. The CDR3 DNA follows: TGTGCCAGCAGGGACTGGGGGGCCAACGTCCTGACTTTC.

The CDR3 spells CASSPPGGENEKLFF. CDR3 sequence (DNA): TGTGCCAGCTCACCACCAGGGGGTGAAAATGAAAAACTGTTTTTT. The rearrangement uses TRBV18 and TRBJ1-4, with D perhaps matching TRBD1 (6 bases). Looked up from germline, CDR1 is KGHSH and CDR2 is LQKENI. Between the trimmed V and J ends, which lost 0 bases and 5 bases, there was a span of 10 bases. This CDR3 has 15 amino acids.

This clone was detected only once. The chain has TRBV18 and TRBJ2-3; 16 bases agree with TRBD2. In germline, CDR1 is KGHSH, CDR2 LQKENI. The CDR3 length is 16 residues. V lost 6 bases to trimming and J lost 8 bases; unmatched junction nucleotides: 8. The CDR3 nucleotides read TGTGCCAGCTCGTTTCAGGGACTAGCGGGAGGGCCTACGCAGTATTTT. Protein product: CASSFQGLAGGPTQYF.

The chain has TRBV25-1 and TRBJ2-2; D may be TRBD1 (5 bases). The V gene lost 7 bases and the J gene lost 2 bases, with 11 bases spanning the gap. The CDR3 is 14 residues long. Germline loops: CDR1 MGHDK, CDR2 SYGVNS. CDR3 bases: TGTGCCAGCAAAGGGCAGGGTAACACCGGGGAGCTGTTTTTT. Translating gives CASKGQGNTGELFF. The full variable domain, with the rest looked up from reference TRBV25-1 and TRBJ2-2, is EADIYQTPRYLVIGTGKKITLECSQTMGHDKMYWYQQDPGMELHLIHYSYGVNSTEKGDLSSESTVSRIRTEHFPLTLESARPSHTSQYLCASKGQGNTGELFFGEGSRLTVL.

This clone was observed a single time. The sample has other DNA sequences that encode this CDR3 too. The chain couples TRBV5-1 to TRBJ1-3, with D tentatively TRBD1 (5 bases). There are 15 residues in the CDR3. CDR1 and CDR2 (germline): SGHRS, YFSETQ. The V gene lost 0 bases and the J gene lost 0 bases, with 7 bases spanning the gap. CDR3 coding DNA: TGCGCCAGCAGCTTGGGCGACAGCTCTGGAAACACCATATATTTT. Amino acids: CASSLGDSSGNTIYF.

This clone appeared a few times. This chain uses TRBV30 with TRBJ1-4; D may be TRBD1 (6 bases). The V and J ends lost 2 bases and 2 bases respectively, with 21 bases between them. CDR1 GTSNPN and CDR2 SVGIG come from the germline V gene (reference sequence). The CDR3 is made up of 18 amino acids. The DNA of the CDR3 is TGTGCCTGGAGTCCCCCGTGGGTTGTCGACAGGACTAATGAAAAACTGTTTTTT. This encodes CAWSPPWVVDRTNEKLFF.

The CDR3 DNA is TGTGCCAGCAGTGAAGCTGGAGGGAAAGGATGGCAGTACGTC. Protein sequence: CASSEAGGKGWQYV. The chain recombines TRBV6-1 with TRBJ2-7, with D possibly being TRBD2 (6 bases). The germline V gene has CDR1 MNHNS and CDR2 SASEGT. Trimming cost V 0 bases and J 9 bases, with 15 bases left between them. The CDR3 runs to 14 residues.

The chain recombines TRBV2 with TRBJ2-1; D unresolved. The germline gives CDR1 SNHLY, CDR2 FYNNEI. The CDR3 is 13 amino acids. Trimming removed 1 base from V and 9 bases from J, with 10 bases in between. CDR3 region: CASSEVAAGEQFF. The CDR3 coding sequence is TGTGCCAGCAGTGAAGTTGCAGCAGGTGAGCAGTTCTTC. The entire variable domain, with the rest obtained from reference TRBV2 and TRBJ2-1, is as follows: EPEVTQTPSHQVTQMGQEVILRCVPISNHLYFYWYRQILGQKVEFLVSFYNNEISEKSEIFDDQFSVERPDGSNFTLKIRSTKLEDSAMYFCASSEVAAGEQFFGPGTRLTVL.

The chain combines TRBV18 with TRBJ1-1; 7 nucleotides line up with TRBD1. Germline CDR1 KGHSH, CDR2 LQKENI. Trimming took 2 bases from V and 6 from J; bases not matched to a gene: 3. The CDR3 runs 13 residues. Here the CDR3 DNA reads TGTGCCAGCTCACCAAGACAGGGTCCTGAAGCTTTCTTT. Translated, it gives CASSPRQGPEAFF. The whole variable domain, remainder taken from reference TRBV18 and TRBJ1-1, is NAGVMQNPRHLVRRRGQEARLRCSPMKGHSHVYWYRQLPEEGLKFMVYLQKENIIDESGMPKERFSAEFPKEGPSILRIQQVVRGDSAAYFCASSPRQGPEAFFGQGTRLTVV.

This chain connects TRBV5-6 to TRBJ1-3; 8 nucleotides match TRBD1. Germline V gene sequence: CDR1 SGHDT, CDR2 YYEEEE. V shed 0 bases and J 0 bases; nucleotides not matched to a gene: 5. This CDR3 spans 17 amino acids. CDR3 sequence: CASSLEFRGLSGNTIYF. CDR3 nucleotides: TGTGCCAGCAGCTTGGAATTCAGGGGGCTCTCTGGAAACACCATATATTTT.

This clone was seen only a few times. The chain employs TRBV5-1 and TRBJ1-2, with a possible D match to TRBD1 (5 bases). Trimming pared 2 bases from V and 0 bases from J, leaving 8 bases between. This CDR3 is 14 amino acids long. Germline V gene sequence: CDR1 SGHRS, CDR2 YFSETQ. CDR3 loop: CASSFGGANYGYTF. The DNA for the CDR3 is TGCGCCAGCAGCTTTGGGGGGGCTAACTATGGCTACACCTTC.

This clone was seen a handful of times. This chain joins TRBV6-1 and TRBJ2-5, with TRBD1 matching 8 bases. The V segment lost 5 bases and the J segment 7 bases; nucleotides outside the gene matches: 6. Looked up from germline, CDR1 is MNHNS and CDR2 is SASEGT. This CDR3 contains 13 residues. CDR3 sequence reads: CASSTTGVRTQYF. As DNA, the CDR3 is TGTGCCAGCAGTACGACAGGGGTCCGGACCCAGTACTTC.